This T cell receptor (beta chain) was identified in a study of T cell responses to AZD1222 COVID-19 vaccine. For the study at large: Timing groups of about 4 and about 12 weeks for second doses were pooled. Study-level points and caveats: With dominance at 160-218 and 743-854, vaccine-associated CD4 TCRs spanned spike. Spike-specific TCR breadth and depth were elevated following two AZD1222 doses.

In the case of this clone: Its specificity is not known.

Here immunoSEQ multiplex PCR was the method, and the copy in TCRdb shows in-frame clones only, minus some. Of 150,000 to 200,000 clones listed, around 94% were seen once; the top ten hold about 0.64%. The source of this sequence is an adult in good health. Source: peripheral blood, taken on day 0 of AZD1222 vaccination.

The CDR3 region has the DNA TGCGCCAGCAGCTTGGCAGAGCGGATCACAGATACGCAGTATTTT. Protein: CASSLAERITDTQYF. The chain couples TRBV5-1 to TRBJ2-3, with D perhaps TRBD2 (5 bases). V shed 0 bases and J shed 2 bases, with 10 bases lying between them. The CDR3 contains 15 residues. CDR1 and CDR2 from the germline V gene are SGHRS and YFSETQ.